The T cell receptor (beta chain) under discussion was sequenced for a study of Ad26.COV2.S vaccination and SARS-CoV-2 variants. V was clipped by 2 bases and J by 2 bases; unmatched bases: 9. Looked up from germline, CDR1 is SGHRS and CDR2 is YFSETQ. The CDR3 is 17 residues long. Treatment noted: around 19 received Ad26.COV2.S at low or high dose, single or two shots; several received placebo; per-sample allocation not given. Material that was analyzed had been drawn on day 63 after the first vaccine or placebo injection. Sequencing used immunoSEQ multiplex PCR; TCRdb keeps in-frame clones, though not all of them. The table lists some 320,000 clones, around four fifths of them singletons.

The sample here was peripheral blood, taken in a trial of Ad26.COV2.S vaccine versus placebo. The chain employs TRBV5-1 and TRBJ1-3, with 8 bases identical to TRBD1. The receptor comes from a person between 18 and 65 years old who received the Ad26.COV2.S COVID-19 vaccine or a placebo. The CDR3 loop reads CASSFGDRGGPGNTIYF. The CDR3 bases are TGCGCCAGCAGCTTCGGAGACAGGGGAGGCCCTGGAAACACCATATATTTT.